The source of this TCR beta chain is a study of TIL therapy for anti-PD-1-resistant metastatic lung cancer. In the study overall: Tumors carried a median about 1.5 non-synonymous mutations per megabase.

This clone was seen a handful of times. CDR3 length equals 13 residues. V lost 8 bases and J lost 8, with 18 bases in between. Germline V gene data show CDR1 as MDHEN and CDR2 as SYDVKM. Stated time point: pre-treatment sample, taken before nivolumab and TIL therapy. The immunoSEQ assay was v3. Clones were sequenced by immunoSEQ multiplex PCR, and TCRdb holds only the in-frame ones, with some missing. The top ten hold more than 4.5% of the sample, which has tens of thousands of clones, roughly 78% seen once. The chain is built from TRBV28 and TRBJ1-2, with unresolved D. This receptor was identified in a woman between 30 and 80 years old with non-small cell lung cancer. The material sequenced was blood, taken at baseline. CDR3 amino acids: CASQKADGSGYTF. CDR3 DNA sequence: TGTGCCAGCCAAAAGGCGGACGGATCCGGCTACACCTTC.